The clone carrying this TCR beta chain appeared many times. These data are taken from a study of T-cell reconstitution after alpha-beta-depleted transplantation in children. The TCRbeta library was prepared with unique molecular identifiers. TCRdb reanalysed the PCR reads using MiXCR and keeps one entry per CDR3 protein. The sample includes approximately 640,000 distinct CDR3 sequences, 16% of them seen just once. CDR3 length: 15 residues. Germline CDR1 MNHEY, CDR2 SVGEGT. Trimming took off 4 bases at V and 7 bases at J, with 17 bases between the two ends. Material: PBMCs from the stem cell graft donor, obtained from the stem cell graft. The chain joins TRBV6-2 or TRBV6-3 to TRBJ2-1, with D perhaps TRBD1 (6 bases). This TCR derives from a human donor who donated a stem cell graft to a child with acute myeloid leukemia. Here the CDR3 reads CASSSPRDRQNEQFF. CDR3 DNA sequence: TGTGCCAGCAGTTCCCCCCGCGACAGGCAGAATGAGCAGTTCTTC.